Given below is one T cell receptor (beta chain) in context. Profiling relied on immunoSEQ multiplex PCR, and the TCRdb table lists in-frame clones only, not all of them. The data show approximately 100,000 clones, with around nine tenths seen just once and 20% to 25% held by the top ten. This sample was included in a study of control samples from healthy donors and cancer patients. Sequencing input: blood. This TCR was recovered from a man younger than 40 in good health.

The CDR3 coding sequence is TGTGCCAGCAGCTTGGCAGCGACTAGCACAGATACGCAGTATTTT. It is translated as CASSLAATSTDTQYF. The chain is built from TRBV5-4 and TRBJ2-3; D is ambiguous. V lost 0 bases to trimming and J lost 0 bases, with 8 bases between them. The V gene's germline CDR1 is SGHNT and CDR2 YYREEE (reference sequence). This CDR3 has 15 amino acids.